This T cell receptor (beta chain) derives from a study of early T cells in non-severe SARS-CoV-2 infection. For the study at large: It was bulk RNA from unsorted whole blood that was sequenced, and the chains were unpaired.

The germline V gene has CDR1 SGHVS and CDR2 FNYEAQ. This CDR3 has 13 amino acids. V was pared by 5 bases and J by 1 base, with 8 bases between. Relative to its sample, this clonotype is medium-sized. Each single cDNA molecule received a unique molecular identifier. TCRdb ran MiXCR on the 5' RACE reads and lists one entry per CDR3 protein. Of around 20,000 distinct CDR3 sequences in the sample, about 4% were seen once. This chain uses TRBV7-6 with TRBJ2-5; D is unresolved. The clonotype was recovered from an adult who was a healthcare worker with PCR-confirmed SARS-CoV-2 infection or an uninfected control (not recorded which). The sample was whole blood. The CDR3 nucleotides read TGTGCCAGCAGCCACCCACGCCAAGAGACCCAGTACTTC. Protein: CASSHPRQETQYF.